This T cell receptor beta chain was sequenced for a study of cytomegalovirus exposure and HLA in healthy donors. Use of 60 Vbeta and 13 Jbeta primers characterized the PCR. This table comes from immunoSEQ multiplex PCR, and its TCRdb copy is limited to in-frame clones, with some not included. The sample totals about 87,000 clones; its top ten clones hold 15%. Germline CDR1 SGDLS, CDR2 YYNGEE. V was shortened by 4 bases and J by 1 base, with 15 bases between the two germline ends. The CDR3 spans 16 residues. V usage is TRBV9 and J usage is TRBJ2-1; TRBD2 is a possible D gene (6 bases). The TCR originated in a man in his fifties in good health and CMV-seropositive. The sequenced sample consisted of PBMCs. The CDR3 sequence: CASSRSGKTSYNEQFF. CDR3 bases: TGTGCCAGCAGCCGTAGCGGAAAGACTTCCTACAATGAGCAGTTCTTC.